A selection of T cell receptor beta chains follows, all from one sample in a study of regulatory T cells in long-lasting Graves disease. TCRdb re-analysed the multiplex PCR reads in MiXCR, keeping a single row per CDR3 protein. The sample lists about 430,000 distinct CDR3 sequences, roughly a fifth occurring once. Here the sequenced sample was peripheral blood mononuclear cells (PBMCs), taken when the disease was refractory, from a patient treated with antithyroid drugs. Receptors originate from a female donor with Graves disease. Both conserved end residues are part of each CDR3. A D gene is named only where the DNA matches it firmly. Size tells how often a clone was seen (once, few, many) or the class of an expanded clone, and some rows leave it out.

size: .
length: 18
V: TRBV2
J: TRBJ2-6
D: TRBD1
CDR3: CASSDPGQGEEGANVLTF
DNA: TGTGCCAGCAGTGATCCTGGACAGGGTGAGGAAGGGGCCAACGTCCTGACTTTC

size: many
length: 15
V: TRBV19
J: TRBJ2-2
D: .
CDR3: CASSTPLTNTGELFF
DNA: TGTGCCAGTAGTACGCCTCTTACGAACACCGGGGAGCTGTTTTTT

size: .
length: 14
V: TRBV25-1
J: TRBJ1-5
D: TRBD1
CDR3: CASRGRTGGQPQHF
DNA: TGTGCCAGCAGGGGAAGGACAGGGGGACAGCCCCAGCATTTT

size: few
length: 12
V: TRBV3-1
J: TRBJ1-1
D: .
CDR3: CASSQGQPEAFF
DNA: TGTGCCAGCAGCCAGGGCCAACCTGAAGCTTTCTTT

size: .
length: 13
V: TRBV5-1
J: TRBJ2-7
D: .
CDR3: CASSYDSFYEQYF
DNA: TGCGCCAGCAGTTACGACAGCTTCTACGAGCAGTACTTC

size: .
length: 12
V: TRBV11-2
J: TRBJ2-7
D: .
CDR3: CASSREMHEQYF
DNA: TGTGCCAGCTCTCGTGAAATGCACGAGCAGTACTTC

size: .
length: 16
V: TRBV27
J: TRBJ2-3
D: TRBD1
CDR3: CASKGLETGSTDTQYF
DNA: TGTGCCAGCAAGGGTCTTGAGACAGGGAGCACAGATACGCAGTATTTT

size: .
length: 18
V: TRBV11-1
J: TRBJ2-2
D: .
CDR3: CASSPRGSTNSKTGELFF
DNA: TGTGCCAGCAGCCCGAGGGGCTCGACGAACTCTAAAACCGGGGAGCTGTTTTTT

size: many
length: 15
V: TRBV27
J: TRBJ1-5
D: .
CDR3: CASSTTGSGNQPQHF
DNA: TGTGCCAGCAGTACCACAGGGAGCGGCAATCAGCCCCAGCATTTT

size: .
length: 14
V: TRBV4-1
J: TRBJ2-7
D: TRBD2
CDR3: CASSQGTRQAMQYF
DNA: TGCGCCAGCAGCCAAGGGACTAGGCAGGCAATGCAGTACTTC

size: few
length: 15
V: TRBV14
J: TRBJ2-1
D: .
CDR3: CASSQGERLYNEQFF
DNA: TGTGCCAGCAGCCAAGGCGAGCGGCTTTACAATGAGCAGTTCTTC

size: many
length: 12
V: TRBV6-1
J: TRBJ1-1
D: .
CDR3: CASSSLAGEAFF
DNA: TGTGCCAGCAGCTCACTAGCCGGTGAAGCTTTCTTT

size: many
length: 18
V: TRBV12-3/TRBV12-4
J: TRBJ1-5
D: TRBD1
CDR3: CASRGPGQGVDSNQPQHF
DNA: TGTGCCAGCAGGGGACCGGGACAGGGAGTCGATAGCAATCAGCCCCAGCATTTT

size: few
length: 14
V: TRBV7-8
J: TRBJ2-7
D: TRBD2
CDR3: CASSPRLAGHEQYF
DNA: TGTGCCAGCAGCCCCAGACTAGCGGGACACGAGCAGTACTTC

size: few
length: 18
V: TRBV20-1
J: TRBJ2-6
D: .
CDR3: CSARERGTDRSGANVLTF
DNA: TGCAGTGCTAGAGAGAGGGGTACGGACCGCTCTGGGGCCAACGTCCTGACTTTC

size: many
length: 14
V: TRBV2
J: TRBJ2-7
D: .
CDR3: CASTPGDTAYEQYF
DNA: TGTGCCAGCACCCCGGGGGACACGGCCTACGAGCAGTACTTC

size: .
length: 13
V: TRBV20-1
J: TRBJ2-5
D: .
CDR3: CSARRGVGYEQYF
DNA: TGCAGTGCTAGACGAGGCGTGGGCTATGAGCAGTACTTC

size: many
length: 13
V: TRBV6-1
J: TRBJ1-2
D: .
CDR3: CASGRDIKDGYTF
DNA: TGTGCCAGCGGCCGGGACATAAAGGATGGCTACACCTTC

size: .
length: 16
V: TRBV9
J: TRBJ2-5
D: TRBD2
CDR3: CASSAGTSGKQETQYF
DNA: TGTGCCAGCAGCGCCGGGACTAGCGGAAAGCAAGAGACCCAGTACTTC

size: .
length: 15
V: TRBV29-1
J: TRBJ2-5
D: TRBD2
CDR3: CSVEGLAGGDETQYF
DNA: TGCAGCGTTGAAGGACTAGCGGGAGGTGATGAGACCCAGTACTTC

size: .
length: 19
V: TRBV2
J: TRBJ2-7
D: TRBD2
CDR3: CASSEAWGTSGMPTYEQYF
DNA: TGTGCCAGCAGTGAAGCCTGGGGGACTAGCGGGATGCCCACCTACGAGCAGTACTTC

size: .
length: 17
V: TRBV10-2
J: TRBJ2-3
D: .
CDR3: CASSESWTYHTRDTQYF
DNA: TGCGCCAGCAGTGAGTCGTGGACTTACCACACCCGAGATACGCAGTATTTT

size: .
length: 14
V: TRBV6-1
J: TRBJ2-5
D: .
CDR3: CASSAGRGLETQYF
DNA: TGTGCCAGCAGTGCGGGCCGTGGCCTGGAGACCCAGTACTTC

size: many
length: 16
V: TRBV6-1
J: TRBJ2-2
D: .
CDR3: CASKEQKGANTGELFF
DNA: TGTGCCAGCAAGGAACAAAAAGGGGCGAACACCGGGGAGCTGTTTTTT

size: few
length: 13
V: TRBV20-1
J: TRBJ2-7
D: .
CDR3: CSAGRDIHYEQYF
DNA: TGCAGTGCTGGTCGGGACATACACTACGAGCAGTACTTC

size: many
length: 16
V: TRBV12-3/TRBV12-4
J: TRBJ1-2
D: TRBD1
CDR3: CASSSLPSTGHYGYTF
DNA: TGTGCCAGCAGTTCACTCCCTTCGACAGGGCACTATGGCTACACCTTC

size: many
length: 15
V: TRBV28
J: TRBJ1-1
D: .
CDR3: CASSLWDFGNTEAFF
DNA: TGTGCCAGCAGTTTATGGGACTTTGGGAACACTGAAGCTTTCTTT

size: .
length: 15
V: TRBV9
J: TRBJ1-4
D: .
CDR3: CASSARGSGNEKLFF
DNA: TGTGCCAGCAGCGCGAGGGGATCGGGTAATGAAAAACTGTTTTTT

size: many
length: 12
V: TRBV30
J: TRBJ1-5
D: .
CDR3: CAWSRGRQPQHF
DNA: TGTGCCTGGAGCCGGGGCCGTCAGCCCCAGCATTTT

size: many
length: 16
V: TRBV12-3/TRBV12-4
J: TRBJ2-5
D: TRBD2
CDR3: CASRPTSGLVQETQYF
DNA: TGTGCCAGCAGACCGACTAGCGGGCTGGTTCAAGAGACCCAGTACTTC

size: many
length: 13
V: TRBV2
J: TRBJ2-7
D: .
CDR3: CASTSTDNYEQYF
DNA: TGTGCCAGCACCTCGACGGACAACTACGAGCAGTACTTC

size: many
length: 16
V: TRBV27
J: TRBJ1-6
D: .
CDR3: CASSLGGSGYNSPLHF
DNA: TGTGCCAGCAGTTTAGGGGGATCCGGCTATAATTCACCCCTCCACTTT

size: .
length: 14
V: TRBV30
J: TRBJ1-2
D: .
CDR3: CAWIGGRPNYGYTF
DNA: TGTGCCTGGATAGGTGGGAGACCAAACTATGGCTACACCTTC

size: .
length: 16
V: TRBV19
J: TRBJ1-3
D: .
CDR3: CASSEYRTGPVNTIYF
DNA: TGTGCCAGTAGCGAATACAGGACGGGACCTGTAAACACCATATATTTT

size: .
length: 14
V: TRBV27
J: TRBJ2-2
D: .
CDR3: CASSYIQGTGELFF
DNA: TGTGCCAGCAGTTACATACAGGGCACCGGGGAGCTGTTTTTT

size: .
length: 16
V: TRBV20-1
J: TRBJ2-1
D: TRBD2
CDR3: CSARSFFGLAGGEQFF
DNA: TGCAGTGCTAGAAGTTTCTTCGGACTAGCGGGAGGGGAGCAGTTCTTC

size: many
length: 14
V: TRBV20-1
J: TRBJ2-7
D: TRBD2
CDR3: CSARDYEGGDEQYF
DNA: TGCAGTGCTAGAGATTACGAGGGAGGGGACGAGCAGTACTTC

size: .
length: 16
V: TRBV9
J: TRBJ2-3
D: .
CDR3: CASSVGGGTPTDTQYF
DNA: TGTGCCAGCAGCGTAGGCGGGGGCACCCCCACAGATACGCAGTATTTT

size: few
length: 13
V: TRBV20-1
J: TRBJ1-5
D: TRBD1
CDR3: CSVPDRVYQPQHF
DNA: TGCAGTGTACCGGACAGGGTGTACCAGCCCCAGCATTTT

size: .
length: 11
V: TRBV30
J: TRBJ2-1
D: .
CDR3: CAWSVRDEQFF
DNA: TGTGCCTGGAGTGTACGTGATGAGCAGTTCTTC

size: many
length: 13
V: TRBV7-3
J: TRBJ1-4
D: .
CDR3: CASSLRANEKLFF
DNA: TGTGCCAGCAGCCTCCGGGCTAATGAAAAACTGTTTTTT

size: .
length: 15
V: TRBV18
J: TRBJ1-1
D: .
CDR3: CASSLMVTGDTEAFF
DNA: TGTGCCAGCTCACTAATGGTCACAGGAGACACTGAAGCTTTCTTT

size: many
length: 12
V: TRBV28
J: TRBJ1-1
D: .
CDR3: CASTPGGTEAFF
DNA: TGTGCCAGCACTCCGGGGGGCACTGAAGCTTTCTTT

size: few
length: 15
V: TRBV20-1
J: TRBJ1-1
D: TRBD1
CDR3: CSATGTGIGNTEAFF
DNA: TGCAGTGCTACCGGGACAGGGATAGGGAACACTGAAGCTTTCTTT

size: many
length: 15
V: TRBV6-1
J: TRBJ2-5
D: TRBD2
CDR3: CASSAPLAVVETQYF
DNA: TGTGCCAGCAGTGCTCCACTAGCGGTGGTGGAGACCCAGTACTTC

size: many
length: 13
V: TRBV2
J: TRBJ2-6
D: .
CDR3: CASRHDGANVLTF
DNA: TGTGCCAGCCGGCACGATGGGGCCAACGTCCTGACTTTC

size: .
length: 13
V: TRBV5-5
J: TRBJ1-4
D: .
CDR3: CASTPPGREKLFF
DNA: TGTGCCAGCACCCCCCCGGGTCGTGAAAAACTGTTTTTT

size: many
length: 12
V: TRBV28
J: TRBJ1-2
D: .
CDR3: CASSQATYGYTF
DNA: TGTGCCAGCAGCCAGGCCACCTATGGCTACACCTTC

size: .
length: 16
V: TRBV24-1
J: TRBJ2-1
D: TRBD2
CDR3: CATSDPTSGSNNEQFF
DNA: TGTGCCACCAGTGACCCGACTAGCGGATCCAACAATGAGCAGTTCTTC

size: .
length: 14
V: TRBV9
J: TRBJ2-3
D: .
CDR3: CASSVGTATDTQYF
DNA: TGTGCCAGCAGCGTCGGGACCGCCACAGATACGCAGTATTTT

size: .
length: 15
V: TRBV4-2
J: TRBJ2-7
D: TRBD2
CDR3: CASSQALADLYEQYF
DNA: TGTGCCAGCAGCCAAGCCCTAGCGGATCTCTACGAGCAGTACTTC

size: many
length: 14
V: TRBV15
J: TRBJ2-2
D: .
CDR3: CATSIGANTGELFF
DNA: TGTGCCACCAGCATTGGGGCGAACACCGGGGAGCTGTTTTTT

size: many
length: 13
V: TRBV20-1
J: TRBJ2-5
D: .
CDR3: CSARVGRQETQYF
DNA: TGCAGTGCTAGAGTTGGTCGCCAAGAGACCCAGTACTTC

size: .
length: 16
V: TRBV7-9
J: TRBJ1-5
D: .
CDR3: CASSLAGGGPDQPQHF
DNA: TGTGCCAGCAGCTTAGCAGGCGGAGGGCCCGATCAGCCCCAGCATTTT

size: .
length: 14
V: TRBV7-2
J: TRBJ2-6
D: .
CDR3: CASSRLAGANVLTF
DNA: TGTGCCAGCAGCCGACTGGCTGGGGCCAACGTCCTGACTTTC

size: many
length: 18
V: TRBV28
J: TRBJ1-1
D: .
CDR3: CASREVQGHRAGYTEAFF
DNA: TGTGCCAGCAGAGAGGTCCAGGGGCACCGCGCCGGGTATACTGAAGCTTTCTTT

size: many
length: 13
V: TRBV2
J: TRBJ1-1
D: .
CDR3: CASRQQENTEAFF
DNA: TGTGCCAGCAGACAACAGGAGAACACTGAAGCTTTCTTT